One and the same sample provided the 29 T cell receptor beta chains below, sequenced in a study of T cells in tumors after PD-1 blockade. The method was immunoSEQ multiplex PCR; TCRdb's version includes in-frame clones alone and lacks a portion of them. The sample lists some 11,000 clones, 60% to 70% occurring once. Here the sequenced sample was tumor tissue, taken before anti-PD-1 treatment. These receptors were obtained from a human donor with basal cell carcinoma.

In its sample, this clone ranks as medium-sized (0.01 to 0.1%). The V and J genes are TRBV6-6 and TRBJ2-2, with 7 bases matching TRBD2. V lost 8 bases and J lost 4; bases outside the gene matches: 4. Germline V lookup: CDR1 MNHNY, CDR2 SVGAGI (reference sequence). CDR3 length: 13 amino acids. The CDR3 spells CASSGEGTGELFF. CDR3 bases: TGTGCCAGCTCCGGGGAGGGCACCGGGGAGCTGTTTTTT.

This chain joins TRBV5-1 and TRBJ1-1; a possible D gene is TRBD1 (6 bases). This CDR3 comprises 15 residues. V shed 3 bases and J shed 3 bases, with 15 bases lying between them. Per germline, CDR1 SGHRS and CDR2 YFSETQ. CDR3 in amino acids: CASSWKTGGDTEAFF. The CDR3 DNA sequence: TGCGCCAGCAGCTGGAAGACAGGAGGAGACACTGAAGCTTTCTTT. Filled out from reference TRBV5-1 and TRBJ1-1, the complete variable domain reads KAGVTQTPRYLIKTRGQQVTLSCSPISGHRSVSWYQQTPGQGLQFLFEYFSETQRNKGNFPGRFSGRQFSNSRSEMNVSTLELGDSALYLCASSWKTGGDTEAFFGQGTRLTVV.

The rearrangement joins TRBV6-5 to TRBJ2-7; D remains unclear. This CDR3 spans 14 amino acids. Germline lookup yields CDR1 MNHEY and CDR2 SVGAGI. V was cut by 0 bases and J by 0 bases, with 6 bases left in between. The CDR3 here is CASSYSAFSYEQYF. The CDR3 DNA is TGTGCCAGCAGTTACTCAGCCTTCTCCTACGAGCAGTACTTC.

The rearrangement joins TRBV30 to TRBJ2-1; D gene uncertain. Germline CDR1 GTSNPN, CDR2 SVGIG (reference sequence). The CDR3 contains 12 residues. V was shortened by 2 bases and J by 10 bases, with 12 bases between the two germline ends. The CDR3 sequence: CAWSFRPDEQFF. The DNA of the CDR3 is TGTGCCTGGAGTTTCCGACCAGACGAGCAGTTCTTC.

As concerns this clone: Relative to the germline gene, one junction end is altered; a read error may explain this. CDR3 sequence reads: CASSLQGAGGPIEAF. The CDR3, as DNA: TGTGCCAGCAGTTTACAAGGAGCCGGAGGCCCAATAGAGGCGTTC. The chain is built from TRBV28 and TRBJ2-7, with D possibly TRBD2 on 5 matching bases. The CDR3 has 15 amino acids. The germline CDR1 and CDR2 sequences are MDHEN and SYDVKM. Variable domain in full (rest from reference TRBV28 and TRBJ2-7): DVKVTQSSRYLVKRTGEKVFLECVQDMDHENMFWYRQDPGLGLRLIYFSYDVKMKEKGDIPEGYSVSREKKERFSLILESASTNQTSMYLCASSLQGAGGPIEAFGPGTRLTVT.

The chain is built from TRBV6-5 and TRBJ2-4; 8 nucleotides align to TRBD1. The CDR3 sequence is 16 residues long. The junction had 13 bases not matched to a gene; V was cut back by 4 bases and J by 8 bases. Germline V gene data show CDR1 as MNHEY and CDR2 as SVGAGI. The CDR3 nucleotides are TGTGCCAGCAGTTGGTCAGGGGGCCGTCGAAGTGACATTCAGTACTTC. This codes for CASSWSGGRRSDIQYF.

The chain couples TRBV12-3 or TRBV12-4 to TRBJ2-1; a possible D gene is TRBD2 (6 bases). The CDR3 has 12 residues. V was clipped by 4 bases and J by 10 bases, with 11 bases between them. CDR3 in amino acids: CASSSGGGEQFF. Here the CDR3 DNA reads TGTGCCAGCAGTTCTGGGGGAGGAGAGCAGTTCTTC.

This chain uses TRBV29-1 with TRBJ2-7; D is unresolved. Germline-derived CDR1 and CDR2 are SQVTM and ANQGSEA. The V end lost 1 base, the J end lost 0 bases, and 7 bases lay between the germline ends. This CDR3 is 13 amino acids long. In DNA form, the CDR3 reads TGCAGCGTTGAAGCTTCTACCTCCTACGAGCAGTACTTC. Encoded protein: CSVEASTSYEQYF.

The DNA of the CDR3 is TGTGCCAGCAGTTACGGATATACCTATAATTCACCCCTCCACTTT. This encodes CASSYGYTYNSPLHF. The chain is built from TRBV6-2 or TRBV6-3 and TRBJ1-6; D is unresolved. This CDR3 region has 15 residues. Germline CDR1 reads MNHEY; CDR2 reads SVGEGT. The ends were cut back, 2 bases at V and 2 bases at J, with 7 bases in the middle.

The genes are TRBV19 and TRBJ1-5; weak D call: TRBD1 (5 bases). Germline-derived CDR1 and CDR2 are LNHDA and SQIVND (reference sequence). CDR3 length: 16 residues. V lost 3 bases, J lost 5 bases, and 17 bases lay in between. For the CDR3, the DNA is TGTGCCAGTAGTATTGAGGGGCAATCCCCTTATCAGCCCCAGCATTTT. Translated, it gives CASSIEGQSPYQPQHF.

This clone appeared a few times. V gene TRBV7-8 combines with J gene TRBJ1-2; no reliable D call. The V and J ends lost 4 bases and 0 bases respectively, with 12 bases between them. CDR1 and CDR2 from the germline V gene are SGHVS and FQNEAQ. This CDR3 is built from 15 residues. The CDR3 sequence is CASSSKALANYGYTF. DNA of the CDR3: TGTGCCAGCAGCTCTAAGGCCCTAGCTAACTATGGCTACACCTTC.

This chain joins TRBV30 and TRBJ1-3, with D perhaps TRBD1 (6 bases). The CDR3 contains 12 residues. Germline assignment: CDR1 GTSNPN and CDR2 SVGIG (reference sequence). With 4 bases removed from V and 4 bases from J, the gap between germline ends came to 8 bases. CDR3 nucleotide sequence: TGTGCCTGGACGCAGGGGGGAAACACCATATATTTT. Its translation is CAWTQGGNTIYF.

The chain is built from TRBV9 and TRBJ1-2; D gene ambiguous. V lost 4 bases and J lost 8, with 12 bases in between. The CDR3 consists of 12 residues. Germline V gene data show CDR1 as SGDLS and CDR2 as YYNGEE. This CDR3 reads CASSQTWGGYTF. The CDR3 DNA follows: TGTGCCAGCAGCCAGACCTGGGGAGGCTACACCTTC.

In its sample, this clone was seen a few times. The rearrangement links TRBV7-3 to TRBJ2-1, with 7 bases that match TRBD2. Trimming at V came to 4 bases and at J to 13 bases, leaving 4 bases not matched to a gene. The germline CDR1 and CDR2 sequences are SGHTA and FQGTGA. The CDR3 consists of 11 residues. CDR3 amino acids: CASSSTGLQFF. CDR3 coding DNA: TGTGCCAGCAGCTCCACGGGACTACAGTTCTTC.

CDR3: CASSSYGQVQETQYF. The CDR3 DNA reads TGCGCCAGCAGCTCCTATGGCCAGGTGCAAGAGACCCAGTACTTC. The J gene is TRBJ2-5, the V gene TRBV5-1, with D uncertain. V was trimmed by 3 bases and J by 2 bases, leaving 14 bases between them. Germline V lookup: CDR1 SGHRS, CDR2 YFSETQ. The CDR3 has 15 residues.

The CDR3, as DNA: TGTGCCAGCAGCCGAATTAGCGGGAGACGATCCTACGAGCAGTACTTC. The encoded protein is CASSRISGRRSYEQYF. This chain joins TRBV6-2 or TRBV6-3 and TRBJ2-7; TRBD2 agrees at 9 bases. CDR1 and CDR2 from the germline V gene are MNHEY and SVGEGT. The V and J ends lost 6 bases and 1 base, in that order; junction bases with no gene match: 10. The CDR3 has 16 residues.

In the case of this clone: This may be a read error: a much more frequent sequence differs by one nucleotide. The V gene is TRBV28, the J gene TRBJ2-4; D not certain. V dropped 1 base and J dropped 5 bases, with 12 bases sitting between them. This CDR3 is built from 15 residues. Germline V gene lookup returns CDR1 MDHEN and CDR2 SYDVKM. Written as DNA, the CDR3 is TGTGCCAGCAGTTTATCAGGCGCAGGCCAAAACATTCAGTACTTC. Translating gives CASSLSGAGQNIQYF.

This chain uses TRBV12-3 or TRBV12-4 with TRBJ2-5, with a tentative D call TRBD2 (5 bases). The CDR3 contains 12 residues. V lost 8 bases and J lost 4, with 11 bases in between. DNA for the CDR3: TGTGCCAGCGTCGGGGTTGGAGAGACCCAGTACTTC. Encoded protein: CASVGVGETQYF.

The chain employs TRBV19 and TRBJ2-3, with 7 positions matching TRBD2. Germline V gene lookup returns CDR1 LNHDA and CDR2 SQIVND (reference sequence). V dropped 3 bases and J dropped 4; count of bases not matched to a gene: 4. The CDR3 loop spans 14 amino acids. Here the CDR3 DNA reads TGTGCCAGTAGTATGACGGGGGGAGCAGATACGCAGTATTTT. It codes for CASSMTGGADTQYF.

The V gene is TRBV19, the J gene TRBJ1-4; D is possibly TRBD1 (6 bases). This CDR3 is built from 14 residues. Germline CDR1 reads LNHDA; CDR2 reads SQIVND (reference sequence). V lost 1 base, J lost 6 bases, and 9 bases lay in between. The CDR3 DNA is TGTGCCAGTAGTATAGTCAGGGGTGATGAAAAACTGTTTTTT. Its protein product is CASSIVRGDEKLFF.

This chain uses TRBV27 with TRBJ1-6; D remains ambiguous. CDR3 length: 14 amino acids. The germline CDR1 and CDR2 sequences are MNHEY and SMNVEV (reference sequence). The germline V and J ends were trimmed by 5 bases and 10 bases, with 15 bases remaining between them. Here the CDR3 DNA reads TGTGCCAGCAGTGACGTGGGGAGAGACTCACCCCTCCACTTT. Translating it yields CASSDVGRDSPLHF.

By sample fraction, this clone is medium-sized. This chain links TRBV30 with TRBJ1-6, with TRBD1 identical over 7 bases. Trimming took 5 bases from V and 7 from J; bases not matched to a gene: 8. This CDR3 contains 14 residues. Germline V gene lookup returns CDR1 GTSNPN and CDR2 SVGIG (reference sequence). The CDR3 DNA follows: TGTGCCTGGGGACGAGGGGGCCGGAATTCACCCCTCCACTTT. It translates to CAWGRGGRNSPLHF.

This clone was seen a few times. This CDR3 reads CASSRAPGSNQPQHF. CDR3 sequence (DNA): TGTGCCAGCAGCCGGGCTCCGGGCTCTAATCAGCCCCAGCATTTT. The J gene is TRBJ1-5, the V gene TRBV3-1 (or the pseudogene TRBV3-2); no clear D. The ends were cut back, 4 bases at V and 4 bases at J, with 14 bases in the middle. The CDR3 is made up of 15 amino acids. The germline V gene has CDR1 LGHDT and CDR2 YNNKEL (reference sequence).

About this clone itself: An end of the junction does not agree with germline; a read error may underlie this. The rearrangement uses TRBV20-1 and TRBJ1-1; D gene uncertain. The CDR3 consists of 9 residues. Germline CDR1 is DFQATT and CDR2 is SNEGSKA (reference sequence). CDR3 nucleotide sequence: TGCAGGGCTAGCTCTGAAGCTTTCTTT. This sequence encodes CRASSEAFF.

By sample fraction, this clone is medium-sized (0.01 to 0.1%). CDR3 protein: CASRGGQGGNTEAFF. CDR3 nucleotides: TGTGCCAGTAGGGGGGGACAGGGAGGGAACACTGAAGCTTTCTTT. The genes are TRBV19 and TRBJ1-1; TRBD1 matches 9 bases. This CDR3 is 15 amino acids long. In germline, CDR1 is LNHDA, CDR2 SQIVND (reference sequence). Trimming at V came to 6 bases and at J to 1 base, leaving 6 bases not matched to a gene. Using reference TRBV19 and TRBJ1-1 for the parts outside the CDR3, the full variable domain is DGGITQSPKYLFRKEGQNVTLSCEQNLNHDAMYWYRQDPGQGLRLIYYSQIVNDFQKGDIAEGYSVSREKKESFPLTVTSAQKNPTAFYLCASRGGQGGNTEAFFGQGTRLTVV.

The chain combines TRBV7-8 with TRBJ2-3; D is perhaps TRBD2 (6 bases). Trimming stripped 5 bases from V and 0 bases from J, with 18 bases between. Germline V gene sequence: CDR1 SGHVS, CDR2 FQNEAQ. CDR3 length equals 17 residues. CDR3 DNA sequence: TGTGCCAGCAGCCAGAGGACTGGGAGGTCTAGCACAGATACGCAGTATTTT. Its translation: CASSQRTGRSSTDTQYF.

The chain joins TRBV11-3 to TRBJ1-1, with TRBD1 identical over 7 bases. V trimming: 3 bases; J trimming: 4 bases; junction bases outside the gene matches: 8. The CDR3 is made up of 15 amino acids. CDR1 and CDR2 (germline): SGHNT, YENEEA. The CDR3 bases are TGTGCCAGCAGCTTTGACAGGGCCGTGGGCACTGAAGCTTTCTTT. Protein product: CASSFDRAVGTEAFF.

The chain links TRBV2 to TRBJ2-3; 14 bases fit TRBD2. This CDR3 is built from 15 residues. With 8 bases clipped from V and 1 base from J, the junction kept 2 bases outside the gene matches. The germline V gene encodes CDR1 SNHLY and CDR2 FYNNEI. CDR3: CASGTSGSGTDTQYF. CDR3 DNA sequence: TGTGCCAGCGGGACTAGCGGGAGTGGCACAGATACGCAGTATTTT.

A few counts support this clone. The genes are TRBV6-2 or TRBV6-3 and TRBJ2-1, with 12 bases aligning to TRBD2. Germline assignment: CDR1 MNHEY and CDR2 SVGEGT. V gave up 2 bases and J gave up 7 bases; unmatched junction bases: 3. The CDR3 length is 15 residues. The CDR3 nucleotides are TGTGCCAGCAGTTACCTAGCGGGGGGGCGGAATGAGCAGTTCTTC. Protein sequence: CASSYLAGGRNEQFF.